Following are 10 T cell receptor beta chains from one sample sequenced in a study of technical replicates of blood from a handful of donors (TCRdb year 2017). Libraries were constructed by the immunoSEQ multiplex PCR assay. The table comes from immuneACCESS by way of TCRdb, which keeps in-frame sequences with V and J called. Part of the clones is missing from these tables; in studies checked, under half for an unresolved V gene and the rest for unknown reasons. The sample table holds 65,000 to 85,000 clones, of which about 97% were seen once. The ten largest clones take up around 0.2% of the sample. The sequenced sample was T cells isolated from PBMCs. These receptor sequences come from a human donor in good health.

The V gene is TRBV19, the J gene TRBJ2-7, with D maybe TRBD1 (6 bases). CDR1 LNHDA and CDR2 SQIVND come from the germline V gene (reference sequence). V lost 0 bases, J lost 2 bases, and 11 bases lay in between. The CDR3 extends over 15 amino acids. CDR3 amino acids: CASSIEDRLTYEQYF. The CDR3 DNA is TGTGCCAGTAGTATAGAAGACAGGTTAACCTACGAGCAGTACTTC.

CDR3 sequence reads: CASKETETGQPQHF. Written as DNA, the CDR3 is TGTGCCAGCAAAGAGACGGAGACCGGGCAGCCCCAGCATTTT. This chain uses TRBV6-5 with TRBJ1-5; no clear D gene. Trimming cost V 7 bases and J 7 bases, with 17 bases left between them. CDR1 and CDR2 from the germline V gene are MNHEY and SVGAGI. The CDR3 runs 14 residues.

This clone came up once. The chain carries TRBV5-6 and TRBJ2-2, with D maybe TRBD1 (5 bases). Germline lookup yields CDR1 SGHDT and CDR2 YYEEEE. CDR3 size: 13 residues. The V and J ends lost 2 bases and 6 bases respectively, with 8 bases between them. CDR3 DNA sequence: TGTGCCAGCAGCTTAGCAGGGCCCGGGGAGCTGTTTTTT. Protein product: CASSLAGPGELFF.

The chain uses TRBV5-1 and TRBJ2-3; 7 bases agree with TRBD2. The ends lost 1 base at V and 2 bases at J; junction bases unmatched: 4. The germline V gene has CDR1 SGHRS and CDR2 YFSETQ. The CDR3 consists of 15 residues. This CDR3 reads CASSLWGGDTDTQYF. The CDR3, as DNA: TGCGCCAGCAGCTTGTGGGGAGGGGACACAGATACGCAGTATTTT.

The gene calls are TRBV4-1 and TRBJ2-5; 11 bases align to TRBD1. V trimming: 4 bases; J trimming: 1 base; junction bases outside the gene matches: 11. Germline-derived CDR1 and CDR2 are MGHRA and YSYEKL. This CDR3 has 18 residues. CDR3 DNA sequence: TGCGCCAGCAGCCGGACAGGACCGGGACAGGGGGTCCAAGAGACCCAGTACTTC. Protein sequence: CASSRTGPGQGVQETQYF.

This clone is a singleton in its sample. The DNA for the CDR3 is TGTGCCAGCAGCTTAGGCAGTGATGGCTACACCTTC. It is translated as CASSLGSDGYTF. The rearrangement joins TRBV7-9 to TRBJ1-2, with no clear D. There are 12 residues in the CDR3. CDR1 is SEHNR and CDR2 is FQNEAQ in the germline V gene (reference sequence). The V and J ends lost 1 base and 6 bases respectively, with 6 bases between them.

This sequence joins TRBV30 and TRBJ1-3; 9 bases agree with TRBD1. CDR1 is GTSNPN and CDR2 is SVGIG in the germline V gene (reference sequence). The CDR3 is 14 residues long. V shed 7 bases, J shed 2 bases, and the junction held 6 bases outside the gene matches. The CDR3 reads CAFYRGQTGNTIYF. The CDR3 DNA reads as TGTGCCTTTTACAGGGGGCAAACTGGAAACACCATATATTTT.

This clone was counted only a few times. The J gene is TRBJ2-4, the V gene TRBV28; 7 bases line up with TRBD1. Looked up from germline, CDR1 is MDHEN and CDR2 is SYDVKM. The V segment lost 5 bases and the J segment 6 bases; nucleotides outside the gene matches: 13. The CDR3 totals 16 residues. The chain's CDR3 is CASSPLTGKGGNIQYF. CDR3 sequence (DNA): TGTGCCAGCAGTCCACTGACAGGGAAAGGGGGAAACATTCAGTACTTC.

The chain recombines TRBV18 with TRBJ1-2; 8 nucleotides agree with TRBD1. The V gene's germline CDR1 is KGHSH and CDR2 LQKENI. V shed 3 bases, J shed 6 bases, and the junction held 3 bases outside the gene matches. The CDR3 loop spans 13 amino acids. The CDR3 region has the DNA TGTGCCAGCTCACCGGACAGGGATGATGGCTACACCTTC. Protein: CASSPDRDDGYTF. The full variable domain, in which reference TRBV18 and TRBJ1-2 provide the parts outside the CDR3, is NAGVMQNPRHLVRRRGQEARLRCSPMKGHSHVYWYRQLPEEGLKFMVYLQKENIIDESGMPKERFSAEFPKEGPSILRIQQVVRGDSAAYFCASSPDRDDGYTFGSGTRLTVV.

This chain joins TRBV18 and TRBJ2-7, with 9 bases aligning to TRBD2. V lost 4 bases to trimming and J lost 2 bases; unmatched junction nucleotides: 3. The CDR3 sequence is 14 residues long. Germline assignment: CDR1 KGHSH and CDR2 LQKENI. CDR3 nucleotides: TGTGCCAGCTCACAGGCTAGCGGGACCTACGAGCAGTACTTC. Its protein is CASSQASGTYEQYF.